This is a list of T cell receptor beta chains from one sample in a study of blood T cell repertoires in COVID-19. Assay used: immunoSEQ multiplex PCR; TCRdb lists only in-frame clones, some missing. This sample has almost 100,000 clones, with 86% found just once. Sequenced: peripheral blood. The receptors derive from a man aged 50 to 59 with acute or convalescent COVID-19. The CDR3 runs from the conserved cysteine through the conserved F or W. A D gene is named only where the DNA matches it firmly. Only part of the rows carry a size: once, few, many, or a class if the clone is expanded.

NA	TRBV3-1/TRBV3-2	TRBJ1-1	NA	TGTGCCAGCGAAGGACAAGTGAATGAAGCTTTCTTT	CASEGQVNEAFF
NA	TRBV7-6	TRBJ1-5	NA	TGTGCCAGCAGCTTAGGAGGACTGCGCAATCAGCCCCAGCATTTT	CASSLGGLRNQPQHF
TRBD1	TRBV29-1	TRBJ1-1	NA	TGCAGCGTGGGACAGATGAACACTGAAGCTTTCTTT	CSVGQMNTEAFF
TRBD2	TRBV14	TRBJ2-7	NA	TGTGCCAGCAGCCCTTTGGGCGGGAGGAGGGACGAGCAGTACTTC	CASSPLGGRRDEQYF
NA	TRBV11-2	TRBJ2-7	NA	TGTGCCAGCAGCTTCTCTAGCGTTTCCTACGAGCAGTACTTC	CASSFSSVSYEQYF
NA	TRBV12-2	TRBJ1-5	NA	TGTGCAAGTCGCTTAACAGCTAGCAATCAGCCCCAGCATTTT	CASRLTASNQPQHF
TRBD2	TRBV5-4	TRBJ2-2	NA	TGTGCCAGCAGCCTAGGACTAGCGGCGAACACCGGGGAGCTGTTTTTT	CASSLGLAANTGELFF
TRBD2	TRBV3-1/TRBV3-2	TRBJ2-1	NA	TGTGCCAGCAGCCGGGATAGCGGGTCCAGCTCCTACAATGAGCAGTTCTTC	CASSRDSGSSSYNEQFF
TRBD1	TRBV6-5	TRBJ1-5	NA	TGTGCCAGCAGCCCCGGGACAGGGCAGCCCCAGCATTTT	CASSPGTGQPQHF
NA	TRBV6-2/TRBV6-3	TRBJ1-1	NA	TGTGCCAGCAGTTACGGGGAGGCGAACACTGAAGCTTTCTTT	CASSYGEANTEAFF
NA	TRBV5-6	TRBJ2-3	NA	TGTGCCAGCAGCTTGGGCGGTACAAACACAGATACGCAGTATTTT	CASSLGGTNTDTQYF
NA	TRBV2	TRBJ1-2	NA	TGTGCCAGCAGTGAACAGGAATATGGCTACACCTTC	CASSEQEYGYTF
NA	TRBV27	TRBJ2-7	NA	TGTGCCAGCAGTTCGTACAGGGCTGAGCAGTACTTC	CASSSYRAEQYF
NA	TRBV10-1	TRBJ2-1	NA	TGCGCCAGCGCCCAGGGGAGTGAGCAGTTCTTC	CASAQGSEQFF
NA	TRBV3-1/TRBV3-2	TRBJ1-1	NA	TGTGCCAGCAGACCGGCCCAGGGAGGGACTGAAGCTTTCTTT	CASRPAQGGTEAFF
NA	TRBV6-5	TRBJ1-1	NA	TGTGCCAGCAGTTACAGGGGCAACATGAACACTGAAGCTTTCTTT	CASSYRGNMNTEAFF
TRBD2	TRBV5-1	TRBJ2-2	NA	TGCGCCAGCAGCCAACTAGCGGGAGATCCCACCGGGGAGCTGTTTTTT	CASSQLAGDPTGELFF
NA	TRBV27	TRBJ1-2	NA	TGTGCCAGCAGTAGGGGAGGGACTCATTATGGCTACACCTTC	CASSRGGTHYGYTF
NA	TRBV2	TRBJ1-4	once	TGTGCCAGCAGTCGCCTGGGACACGACAATGAAAAACTGTTTTTT	CASSRLGHDNEKLFF
NA	TRBV7-9	TRBJ1-1	NA	TGTGCCAGCAGCCTCCTAACAGGGCTGAACACTGAAGCTTTCTTT	CASSLLTGLNTEAFF
NA	TRBV4-2	TRBJ1-4	NA	TGTGCCAGCAGCCAAGTACCAGGGCAAGAAAAACTGTTTTTT	CASSQVPGQEKLFF
TRBD1	TRBV11-3	TRBJ1-1	NA	TGTGCCAGCAGCCCATTCAGGGGGCCCGGCACTGAAGCTTTCTTT	CASSPFRGPGTEAFF
TRBD1	TRBV7-9	TRBJ1-5	NA	TGTGCCAGCAGCACAGGACAGGGCTCCAATCAGCCCCAGCATTTT	CASSTGQGSNQPQHF
NA	TRBV19	TRBJ1-4	NA	TGTGCCAGTATCGGGGAGATCGGTGAAAAACTGTTTTTT	CASIGEIGEKLFF
TRBD2	TRBV6-7	TRBJ2-1	NA	TGTGCCAGCAGTCGACGGGACACCATCTCTAGCGGGAGAGGCAATGAGCAGTTCTTC	CASSRRDTISSGRGNEQFF
TRBD1	TRBV18	TRBJ2-3	NA	TGTGCCAGCTCACCAGGTGACAGGGCTAGCACAGATACGCAGTATTTT	CASSPGDRASTDTQYF